This TCR beta chain was found in a study of T cell repertoires in cytomegalovirus infection. In the study overall: Matching HLA type, along with CMV infection, was indicated by public TCR beta signatures.

V was clipped by 5 bases and J by 3 bases; unmatched bases: 3. The CDR3 has 14 residues. The germline CDR1 and CDR2 sequences are DFQATT and SNEGSKA (reference sequence). Points from the study as a whole: Identification of carriers of CMV plus the relevant HLA was performed using cumulative public TCR beta family frequency. There were HLA-C-restricted CMV-specific TCR beta clonotypes dominating the ex vivo response.

This clonotype occurred a few times. Its antigen is undetermined. TCRdb processed the reads anew with MiXCR; each CDR3 protein has one entry. The sample has 200,000 to 300,000 distinct CDR3 sequences; approximately 14% are singletons. The receptor's source is a human donor in good health (CMV status not recorded). Some clones in this sample may be carry-over from other donors' samples. The chain carries TRBV20-1 and TRBJ2-3, with 12 positions matching TRBD1. The sample was PBMCs. In DNA form, the CDR3 reads TGCAGTGCTGTGGGACAGGGGGCGACAGATACGCAGTATTTT. This sequence encodes CSAVGQGATDTQYF.